Shown below are 7 T cell receptor beta chains from a single sample sequenced in a study of regulatory T cells in long-lasting Graves disease. This sample's time point: newly diagnosed GD, antithyroid drugs for less than 3 months. Extracted PBMC RNA gave rise to the TCR library. Arm-PCR with iRepertoire HTBI primers amplified the CDR3 regions for these TCR beta libraries. TCRdb reprocessed the multiplex PCR reads with MiXCR, giving one entry per CDR3 protein. This sample has hundreds of thousands of distinct CDR3 sequences, with roughly 16% found just once. Sequencing was performed on peripheral blood mononuclear cells (PBMCs), taken at new diagnosis, from a patient treated with antithyroid drugs. All receptors derive from a female donor with Graves disease.

This clonotype was seen many times. The chain employs TRBV2 and TRBJ1-1; unclear D gene. The CDR3 totals 14 residues. Deletions cut 7 bases from V and 0 bases from J, with 12 bases between. The germline CDR1 and CDR2 sequences are SNHLY and FYNNEI. CDR3 amino acids: CASMDVRMNTEAFF. The CDR3 nucleotides are TGTGCCAGCATGGATGTCCGCATGAACACTGAAGCTTTCTTT.

This clonotype was detected many times. The chain has TRBV3-1 and TRBJ1-6; 9 bases are a match to TRBD1. J gave up 7 bases and V 4 bases, and 5 bases lay outside the gene matches. CDR1 and CDR2 from the germline V gene are LGHDT and YNNKEL (reference sequence). This CDR3 has 15 amino acids. The CDR3 DNA reads as TGTGCCAGCAGCCGCCGGGACAGGGTGAATTCACCCCTCCACTTT. The encoded protein is CASSRRDRVNSPLHF.

V and J are TRBV4-1 and TRBJ2-5, with no clear D. Germline V CDR1 and CDR2: MGHRA, YSYEKL. The V end lost 1 base, the J end lost 1 base, and 10 bases lay between the germline ends. This CDR3 spans 15 amino acids. The DNA of the CDR3 is TGCGCCAGCAGCCAAGCAGTATCATCCCAAGAGACCCAGTACTTC. Its translation: CASSQAVSSQETQYF.

At least ten counts were recorded for this clonotype. The rearrangement links TRBV7-9 to TRBJ1-1; possible D gene TRBD1, 5 bases. V was pared by 7 bases and J by 4 bases, with 13 bases between. The germline gives CDR1 SEHNR, CDR2 FQNEAQ (reference sequence). This CDR3 has 13 residues. In nucleotides, the CDR3 is TGTGCCAGCACCTCGCCGGGACTCACTGAAGCTTTCTTT. The encoded protein is CASTSPGLTEAFF.

This clonotype showed up just a few times. The genes are TRBV4-1 and TRBJ1-1, with D possibly being TRBD1 (6 bases). The CDR3 runs 17 residues. Germline CDR1 MGHRA, CDR2 YSYEKL. V lost 5 bases to trimming and J lost 0 bases, with 19 bases between them. CDR3 sequence (DNA): TGCGCCAGCAGCTACCGCCCCCGGGACAACCTGAACACTGAAGCTTTCTTT. Protein: CASSYRPRDNLNTEAFF.

This clonotype came up many times. This chain connects TRBV7-9 to TRBJ1-5; 9 nucleotides agree with TRBD1. Germline V gene lookup returns CDR1 SEHNR and CDR2 FQNEAQ (reference sequence). The length of the CDR3 is 14 residues. J was trimmed by 6 bases and V by 5 bases; bases with no gene match: 5. CDR3: CASSLDRGVQPQHF. The DNA of the CDR3 is TGTGCCAGCAGCCTAGACAGGGGGGTTCAGCCCCAGCATTTT.

The chain uses TRBV5-5 and TRBJ2-2; 10 bases match TRBD1. The CDR3 is 13 residues long. Trimming at V came to 9 bases and at J to 8 bases, leaving 7 bases not matched to a gene. The germline V gene has CDR1 SGHKS and CDR2 YYEKEE (reference sequence). CDR3: CATAGTGAGELFF. In DNA, the CDR3 is TGTGCCACCGCCGGGACAGGGGCTGGGGAGCTGTTTTTT.